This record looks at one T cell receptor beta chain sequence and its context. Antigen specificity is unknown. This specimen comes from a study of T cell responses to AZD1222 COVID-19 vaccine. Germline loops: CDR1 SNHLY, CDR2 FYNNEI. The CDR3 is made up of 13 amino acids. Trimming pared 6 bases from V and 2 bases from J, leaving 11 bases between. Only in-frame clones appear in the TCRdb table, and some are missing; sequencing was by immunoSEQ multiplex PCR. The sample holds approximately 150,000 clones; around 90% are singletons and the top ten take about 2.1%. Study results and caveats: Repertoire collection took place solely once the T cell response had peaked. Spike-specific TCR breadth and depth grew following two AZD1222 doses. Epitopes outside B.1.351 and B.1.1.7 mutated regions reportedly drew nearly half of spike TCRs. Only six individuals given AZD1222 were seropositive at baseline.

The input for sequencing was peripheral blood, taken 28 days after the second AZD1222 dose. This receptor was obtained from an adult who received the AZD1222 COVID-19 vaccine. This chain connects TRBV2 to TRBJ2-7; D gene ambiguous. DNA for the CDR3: TGTGCCAGCAGCCTGCCGGTGGCCTACGAGCAGTACTTC. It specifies CASSLPVAYEQYF.